This TCR beta chain was recorded in a study of patients and donors after allogeneic stem cell transplantation. Many counts were recorded for this clonotype. Germline-derived CDR1 and CDR2 are KGHDR and SFDVKD. V was trimmed by 3 bases and J by 0 bases, leaving 5 bases between them. The CDR3 totals 13 residues. TCRdb re-called the RT-PCR reads with MiXCR, one entry per CDR3 protein. Found here are about a million distinct CDR3 sequences, more than 15% of them singletons; the top ten hold around 6%. Material for sequencing was blood, either unsorted or a sorted T cell fraction (not recorded which). The rearrangement joins TRBV24-1 to TRBJ2-7; D is unclear. The TCR was taken from a human donor who was either an allogeneic HSCT recipient or a stem cell or donor lymphocyte infusion donor (not recorded which). It is not recorded whose cells these are; they may come from a transplant donor. The CDR3 sequence is CATSDPSSYEQYF. The CDR3 DNA reads TGTGCCACCAGTGATCCAAGCTCCTACGAGCAGTACTTC.